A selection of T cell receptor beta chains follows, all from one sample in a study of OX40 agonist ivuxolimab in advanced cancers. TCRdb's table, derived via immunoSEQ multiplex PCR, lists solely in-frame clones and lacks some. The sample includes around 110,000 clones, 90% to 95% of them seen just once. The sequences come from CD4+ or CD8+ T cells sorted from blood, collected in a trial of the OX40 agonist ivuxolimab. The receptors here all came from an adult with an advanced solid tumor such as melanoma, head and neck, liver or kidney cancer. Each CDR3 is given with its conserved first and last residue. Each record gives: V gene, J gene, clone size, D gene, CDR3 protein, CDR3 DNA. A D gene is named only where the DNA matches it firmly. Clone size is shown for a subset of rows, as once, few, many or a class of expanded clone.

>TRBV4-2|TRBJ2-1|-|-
CASSPRPAPNYNEQFF
TGTGCCAGCAGCCCCCGGCCCGCACCTAACTACAATGAGCAGTTCTTC
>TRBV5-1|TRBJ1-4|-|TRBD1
CASSIADRQAATNEKLFF
TGCGCCAGCAGCATAGCGGACAGGCAAGCTGCAACTAATGAAAAACTGTTTTTT
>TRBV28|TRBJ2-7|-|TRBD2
CASSPFLTSGRYEQYF
TGTGCCAGCAGCCCTTTTTTGACTAGCGGAAGGTACGAGCAGTACTTC
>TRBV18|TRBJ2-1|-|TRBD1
CASSPRGTGGDNEQFF
TGTGCCAGCTCACCACGGGGGACAGGGGGTGACAATGAGCAGTTCTTC
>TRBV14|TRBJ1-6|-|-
CASSQDPLWDNPPLHF
TGTGCCAGCAGCCAAGATCCCCTCTGGGACAATCCACCCCTCCACTTT
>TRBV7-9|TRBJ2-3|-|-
CASSSDWAVPTDTQYF
TGTGCCAGCAGCTCCGACTGGGCGGTGCCCACAGATACGCAGTATTTT
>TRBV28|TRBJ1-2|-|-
CASSPSGLEYGYTF
TGTGCCAGCAGTCCCTCCGGACTCGAGTATGGCTACACCTTC
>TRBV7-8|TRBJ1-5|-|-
CASSLTAQRNQPQHF
TGTGCCAGCAGCTTAACCGCACAACGCAATCAGCCCCAGCATTTT
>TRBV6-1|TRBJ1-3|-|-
CASSEDSRRGNTIYF
TGTGCCAGCAGTGAGGACTCGAGAAGAGGAAACACCATATATTTT
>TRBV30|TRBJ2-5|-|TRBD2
CAWTRWTSGVKETQYF
TGTGCCTGGACCCGCTGGACTAGCGGGGTAAAAGAGACCCAGTACTTC
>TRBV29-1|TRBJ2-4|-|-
CSVEDRQPVNIQYF
TGCAGCGTTGAAGATCGACAGCCCGTAAACATTCAGTACTTC
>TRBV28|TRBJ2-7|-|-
CASSLMVYEQYF
TGTGCCAGCAGTTTGATGGTTTACGAGCAGTACTTC
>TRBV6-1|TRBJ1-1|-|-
CASRAHRGVGTEAFF
TGTGCCAGCAGGGCCCATCGGGGGGTGGGCACTGAAGCTTTCTTT
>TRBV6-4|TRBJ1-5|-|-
CASSTDRNQPQHF
TGTGCCAGCAGTACTGACAGGAATCAGCCCCAGCATTTT
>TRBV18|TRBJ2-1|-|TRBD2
CASSPPRGRTYNEQFF
TGTGCCAGCTCACCACCGCGCGGGAGGACCTACAATGAGCAGTTCTTC
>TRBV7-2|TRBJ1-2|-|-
CASSYAREGFGYGYTF
TGTGCCAGCAGCTACGCTCGTGAGGGGTTCGGCTATGGCTACACCTTC
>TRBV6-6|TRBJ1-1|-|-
CASRGNTEAFF
TGTGCCAGCCGGGGGAACACTGAAGCTTTCTTT
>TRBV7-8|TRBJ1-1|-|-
CASSHNTEAFF
TGTGCCAGCAGCCATAACACTGAAGCTTTCTTT
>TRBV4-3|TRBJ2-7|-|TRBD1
CASSQETGGQGRFGYEQYF
TGCGCCAGCAGCCAGGAAACTGGGGGACAGGGTAGGTTTGGGTACGAGCAGTACTTC
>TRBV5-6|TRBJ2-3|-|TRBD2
CASSWRGGSGTQYF
TGTGCCAGCAGCTGGCGGGGGGGGAGCGGTACGCAGTATTTT
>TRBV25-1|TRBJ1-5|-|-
CASREQGVNQPQHF
TGTGCCAGCAGGGAACAGGGCGTCAATCAGCCCCAGCATTTT
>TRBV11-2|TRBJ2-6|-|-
CASSLLDSGANVLTF
TGTGCCAGCAGCTTACTCGACTCTGGGGCCAACGTCCTGACTTTC
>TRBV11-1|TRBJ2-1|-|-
CASSPQGLEQFF
TGTGCCAGCAGCCCACAGGGTCTAGAGCAGTTCTTC
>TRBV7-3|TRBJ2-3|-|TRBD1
CASSPNPTTGGTDTQYF
TGTGCCAGCAGTCCCAACCCGACGACAGGGGGCACAGATACGCAGTATTTT
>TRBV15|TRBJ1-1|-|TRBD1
CATSRDTGVSNTEAFF
TGTGCCACCAGCAGAGATACAGGGGTCTCGAACACTGAAGCTTTCTTT
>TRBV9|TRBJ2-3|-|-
CASSVNLLGGTDTQYF
TGTGCCAGCAGCGTAAACTTGCTAGGGGGCACAGATACGCAGTATTTT
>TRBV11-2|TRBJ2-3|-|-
CASSLTGVIADTQYF
TGTGCCAGCAGCTTAACGGGAGTTATCGCAGATACGCAGTATTTT
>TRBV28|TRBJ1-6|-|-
CASSPPPQGASSYNSPLHF
TGTGCCAGCAGTCCACCCCCGCAGGGAGCAAGCTCCTATAATTCACCCCTCCACTTT
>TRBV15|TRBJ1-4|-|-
CATSRESARINEKLFF
TGTGCCACCAGCAGAGAGTCGGCACGGATTAATGAAAAACTGTTTTTT
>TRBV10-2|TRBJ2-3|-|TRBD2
CASSDLAGLTDTQYF
TGCGCCAGCAGTGACCTAGCGGGGTTGACAGATACGCAGTATTTT
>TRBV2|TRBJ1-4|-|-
CASSELGRNEKLFF
TGTGCCAGCAGTGAATTGGGCAGGAATGAAAAACTGTTTTTT
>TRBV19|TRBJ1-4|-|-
CASSSLGDPTNEKLFF
TGTGCCAGTAGTAGTTTGGGGGATCCAACTAATGAAAAACTGTTTTTT
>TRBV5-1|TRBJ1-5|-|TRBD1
CASSLGTGLSNQPQHF
TGCGCCAGCAGCTTGGGGACAGGGTTAAGCAATCAGCCCCAGCATTTT
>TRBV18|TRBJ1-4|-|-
CASSPGLREKLFF
TGTGCCAGCTCACCAGGCTTGAGGGAAAAACTGTTTTTT
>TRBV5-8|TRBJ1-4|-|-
CASTRATNEKLFF
TGTGCCTCCACCCGAGCAACTAATGAAAAACTGTTTTTT
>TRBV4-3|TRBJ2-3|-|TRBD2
CASSQGASGPSRSTDTQYF
TGCGCCAGCAGCCAAGGGGCTAGCGGGCCCAGCCGGAGCACAGATACGCAGTATTTT
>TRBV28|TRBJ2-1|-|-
CATTRVVQFF
TGTGCCACCACCCGCGTTGTGCAGTTCTTC
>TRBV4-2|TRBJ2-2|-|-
CASSQGGSNTGELFF
TGTGCCAGCAGCCAAGGGGGTTCGAACACCGGGGAGCTGTTTTTT
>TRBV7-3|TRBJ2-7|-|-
CASSSSGGYEQYF
TGTGCCAGCAGCTCTTCGGGCGGCTACGAGCAGTACTTC
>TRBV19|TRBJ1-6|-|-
CASSTSGGREGYNSPLHF
TGTGCCAGTAGTACCTCGGGAGGCCGGGAGGGGTATAATTCACCCCTCCACTTT
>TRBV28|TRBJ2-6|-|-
CASSPASSGANVLTF
TGTGCCAGCAGCCCAGCGAGCTCTGGGGCCAACGTCCTGACTTTC
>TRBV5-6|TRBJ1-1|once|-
CASRLGGEAFF
TGTGCCAGCAGACTTGGAGGGGAAGCTTTCTTT
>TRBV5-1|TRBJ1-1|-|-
CASSEAVNTEAFF
TGCGCCAGCAGCGAGGCCGTGAACACTGAAGCTTTCTTT
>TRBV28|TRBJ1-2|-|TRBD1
CASTPIGTGDYGYTF
TGTGCCAGCACCCCCATAGGGACAGGGGACTATGGCTACACCTTC
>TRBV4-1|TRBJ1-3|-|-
CASSQGQASGNTIYF
TGCGCCAGCAGCCAAGGACAGGCCTCTGGAAACACCATATATTTT
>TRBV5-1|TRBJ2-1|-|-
CASRGGVSTYNEQFF
TGCGCCAGCAGAGGGGGTGTCTCCACCTACAATGAGCAGTTCTTC
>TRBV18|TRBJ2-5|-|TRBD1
CASSVQGQGIKETQYF
TGTGCCAGCTCAGTCCAGGGACAGGGGATTAAGGAGACCCAGTACTTC
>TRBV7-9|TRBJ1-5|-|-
CASSPDGYSNQPQHF
TGTGCCAGCAGCCCTGACGGTTATAGCAATCAGCCCCAGCATTTT
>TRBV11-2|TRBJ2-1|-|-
CASSFRAGVNEQFF
TGTGCCAGCAGCTTCCGGGCAGGGGTAAATGAGCAGTTCTTC
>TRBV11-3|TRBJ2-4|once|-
CASSFSSGPNIQYF
TGTGCCAGCAGCTTCTCAAGCGGACCAAACATTCAGTACTTC
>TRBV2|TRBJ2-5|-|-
CARGDLGQQETQYF
TGTGCTAGGGGGGACTTAGGACAGCAAGAGACCCAGTACTTC
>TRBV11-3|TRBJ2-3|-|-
CASSLSSVADTQYF
TGTGCCAGCAGCTTAAGCAGCGTAGCAGATACGCAGTATTTT
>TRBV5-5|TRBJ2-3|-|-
CASTTSTDTQYF
TGTGCCAGCACCACCAGTACAGATACGCAGTATTTT
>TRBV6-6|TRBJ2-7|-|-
CASSYRVREQHEQYF
TGTGCCAGCAGTTACAGAGTCAGGGAGCAACACGAGCAGTACTTC
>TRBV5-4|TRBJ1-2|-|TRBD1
CASSPGGASYGYTF
TGTGCCAGCAGCCCAGGGGGCGCCAGCTATGGCTACACCTTC
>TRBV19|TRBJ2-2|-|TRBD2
CASRPQGGKDTGELFF
TGTGCCAGTAGGCCCCAGGGAGGGAAAGACACCGGGGAGCTGTTTTTT
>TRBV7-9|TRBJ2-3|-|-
CASSSGRAGSRTDTQYF
TGTGCCAGCAGCTCAGGGCGGGCAGGGTCCCGCACAGATACGCAGTATTTT
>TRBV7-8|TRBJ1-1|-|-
CASSLYRATEAFF
TGTGCCAGCAGCTTATACAGGGCCACTGAAGCTTTCTTT